Below are 5 T cell receptor beta chains sequenced from a single sample in a study of shared clonotypes between healthy human individuals. Produced via immunoSEQ multiplex PCR; TCRdb's table is partial and in-frame only. Altogether more than 2 million clones are present, approximately 96% being singletons, with the ten largest covering over 0.1%. Sequences were obtained from naive CD4+ T cells sorted from blood. The subset denotes: CD45RA+ positively selected. The receptor source for this set is a man in his late teens or twenties in good health.

The V gene is TRBV2, the J gene TRBJ1-1; D remains unclear. The germline gives CDR1 SNHLY, CDR2 FYNNEI. CDR3 size: 14 residues. V was clipped by 7 bases and J by 9 bases, with 21 bases between them. CDR3 DNA sequence: TGTGCCAGCATGGCGAGGGAGGTAATGGGCCAAGCTTTCTTT. It yields the protein CASMAREVMGQAFF. The whole variable domain, remainder taken from reference TRBV2 and TRBJ1-1, is EPEVTQTPSHQVTQMGQEVILRCVPISNHLYFYWYRQILGQKVEFLVSFYNNEISEKSEIFDDQFSVERPDGSNFTLKIRSTKLEDSAMYFCASMAREVMGQAFFGQGTRLTVV.

On this clone itself: The CDR3 does not end in the conserved phenylalanine or tryptophan, so this is likely a read error. The DNA is omitted, as the CDR3 cannot be located on it reliably, and the CDR3 follows TCRdb's listing. This chain connects TRBV5-8 to TRBJ2-7; TRBD2 was called by the table and not checked on the DNA. Per the germline V gene, CDR1 is SGHTS and CDR2 is YDEGEE. Termini included, the CDR3 measures 13 amino acids. CDR3 protein: CASSLLNSGRGGA.

The V call is TRBV7-2, the J call TRBJ2-7, with D perhaps being TRBD1 or TRBD2 (5 bases each). The CDR3 consists of 15 residues. The V gene's germline CDR1 is SGHTA and CDR2 FQGNSA. V was trimmed by 1 base and J by 0 bases, leaving 10 bases between them. The CDR3 protein is CASSLGGTNSYEQYF. CDR3 bases: TGTGCCAGCAGCTTAGGAGGGACCAACTCCTACGAGCAGTACTTC.

The V and J genes are TRBV28 and TRBJ2-1; TRBD1 agrees at 9 bases. The junction had 10 bases not matched to a gene; V was cut back by 6 bases and J by 7 bases. CDR3 length: 15 amino acids. The germline gives CDR1 MDHEN, CDR2 SYDVKM. The CDR3 sequence is CASSSRRTGVNEQFF. DNA of the CDR3: TGTGCCAGCAGCTCCCGTCGGACAGGGGTGAATGAGCAGTTCTTC.

This chain links TRBV7-2 with TRBJ1-5; no definite D call. The CDR3 is made up of 16 amino acids. Per the germline V gene, CDR1 is SGHTA and CDR2 is FQGNSA. V lost 5 bases and J 3 bases, leaving 17 bases between the germline ends. The CDR3 reads CASSPVARPYNQPQHF. Here the CDR3 DNA reads TGTGCCAGCAGCCCCGTTGCCAGGCCTTACAATCAGCCCCAGCATTTT.